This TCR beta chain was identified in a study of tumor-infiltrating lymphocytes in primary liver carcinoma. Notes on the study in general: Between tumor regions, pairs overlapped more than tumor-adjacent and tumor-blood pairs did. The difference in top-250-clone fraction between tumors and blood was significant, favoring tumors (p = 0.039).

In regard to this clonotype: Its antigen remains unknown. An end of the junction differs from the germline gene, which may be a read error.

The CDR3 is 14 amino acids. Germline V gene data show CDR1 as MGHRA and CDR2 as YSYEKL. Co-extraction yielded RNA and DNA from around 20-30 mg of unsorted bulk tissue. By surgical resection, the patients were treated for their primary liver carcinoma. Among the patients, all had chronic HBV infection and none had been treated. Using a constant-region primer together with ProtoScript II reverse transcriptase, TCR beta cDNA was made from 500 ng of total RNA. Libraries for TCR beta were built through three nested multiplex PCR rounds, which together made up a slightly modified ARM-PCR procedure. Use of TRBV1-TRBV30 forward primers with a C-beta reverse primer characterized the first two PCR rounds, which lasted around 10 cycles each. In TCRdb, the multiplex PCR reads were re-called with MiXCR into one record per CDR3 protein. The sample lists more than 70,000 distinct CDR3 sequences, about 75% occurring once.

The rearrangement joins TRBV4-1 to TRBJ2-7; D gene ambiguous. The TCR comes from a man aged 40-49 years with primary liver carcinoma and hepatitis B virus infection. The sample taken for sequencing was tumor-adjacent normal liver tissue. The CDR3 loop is CGSSQGLGYHEQYF. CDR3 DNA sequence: TGCGGCAGCAGCCAAGGCTTAGGATACCACGAGCAGTACTTC.